Reported below is one TCR beta chain. What it binds is not known. The assay was immunoSEQ multiplex PCR, and TCRdb's table has in-frame clones only and misses some. This repertoire shows roughly 32,000 clones, more than 90% found once; its top ten account for 0.3% to 0.45%. This entry comes from a study of regulatory and conventional T cells in RAG deficiency. Notes on the study in general: Omenn patients showed >85% Treg-Tconv overlap and shorter CDR3 lengths.

Germline CDR1 is SGHNT and CDR2 is YENEEA. Trimming removed 5 bases from V and 5 bases from J; junction bases left unmatched: 4. The CDR3 contains 13 residues. Genomic DNA came from blood conventional CD4+ T cells gated CD25-low CD127-high. The sample was also reused in another study, on regulatory T cells. That study adds: The primer mix had 52 TRBV and 13 TRBJ primers. In patients, unique TRB V-J pairs were restricted and V/J usage skewed, especially in Tregs.

The chain joins TRBV11-3 to TRBJ1-1, with 8 bases aligning to TRBD1. The specimen sequenced was CD25- CD4+ T cells sorted from blood. The source of this sequence is a human donor in good health. The CDR3 is CASSPRTGTEAFF. Written as DNA, the CDR3 is TGTGCCAGCAGCCCCAGGACAGGGACTGAAGCTTTCTTT.